This T cell receptor (beta chain) was identified during a study of blood T cell repertoires in COVID-19. Looking at the study overall: Collection of acute and convalescent COVID-19 samples took place in the United States, Italy and Spain.

Sequencing was performed with immunoSEQ multiplex PCR; in TCRdb, only in-frame clones are kept and a portion is missing. The data contain about 91,000 clones, 88% of them seen just once; the ten biggest clones take up 7.5% to 10%. The V segment lost 4 bases and the J segment 12 bases; nucleotides outside the gene matches: 4. Germline loops: CDR1 SGHNT, CDR2 YYREEE (reference sequence). The CDR3 runs 12 residues. The chain links TRBV5-4 to TRBJ2-1, with 10 bases fitting TRBD1. The sequence was obtained from a woman in her 70s with acute or convalescent COVID-19. The sample was peripheral blood. The DNA for the CDR3 is TGTGCCAGCAGCCTGACAGGGGGCTGGCAGTTCTTC. Translating it yields CASSLTGGWQFF.